This T cell receptor beta chain was captured in a study of T-cell memory formation after mild COVID-19 (dated by TCRdb to the early 2020s). Some background on the complete study: Most TCR sequence clusters were specific to one of the two donors. T-cell clones expanding and contracting after mild COVID-19 in a couple of donors were tracked by longitudinal TCRalpha and TCRbeta repertoire sequencing. The cohort comprised two young, previously healthy adult volunteers, one female and one male.

PBMCs were isolated by Ficoll-Paque density gradient centrifugation. The paper's findings and limits, for the study overall: SARS-CoV-2 specificity of the second-wave clones peaking on day 37 was not confirmed. Contracting CD4+ clones turned up mainly in the CM and EM memory subsets, whereas EMRA was where CD8+ clones were enriched. The detection of some responding clones in pre-infection memory suggests that pre-existing cross-reactive memory T cells joined the SARS-CoV-2 response. Clones that contracted from day 15 to 85 showed balanced CD4/CD8 phenotypes, whereas a second wave of clones that expanded from day 15 to 37 leaned towards CD4+. The study covered only two mild cases, and larger cohorts including severe cases with pre-infection samples were considered necessary.

With regard to this clonotype: This clone's antigen is unknown. Base qualities were left out, and no much larger clone turns up one base away.

V was cut back by 1 base and J by 4 bases, leaving a gap of 18 bases between them. Based on the germline V gene, the CDR1 and CDR2 sequences are SGHTA and FQGNSA. From its cysteine to its phenylalanine, the CDR3 spans 17 amino acids. The entry retains the CDR3 DNA only, 51 bases that are in frame from base 1. Sequencing took place on an Illumina NovaSeq 6000. Using 5'RACE with constant-segment primers, TCRalpha and TCRbeta cDNA libraries were constructed, with sample barcodes and unique molecular identifiers added in the process. RNA was extracted from every sample with Trizol reagent. Amplification of the libraries took two PCR steps, and the second step added a second sample barcode plus Illumina TruSeq adapters. The libraries were sequenced on an Illumina NovaSeq using 2 x 150 bp paired-end reads. The original methods were these. The reads were demultiplexed and collapsed into UMI-guided consensus sequences using migec v1.2.7. Using mixcr v2.1.11, the UMI consensuses were aligned to TRA and TRB V and J templates and assembled into clonotypes. A clonotype was counted as expanded or contracted only when both edgeR and NoisET called the clonotype significant, with the noise models trained on biological replicates. For edgeR calls, a false discovery rate-adjusted p below 0.01 and a log2 fold-change threshold of 1 were applied. As an exploratory analysis of dynamics, max-normalized trajectories of the 1000 most abundant clonotypes were examined with PCA combined with hierarchical clustering. The CD4 or CD8 phenotype of responding clones was assigned using the separately sequenced CD4+ and CD8+ repertoires. Starting from the raw public reads, TCRdb applied fastp trimming at Q25, assembled clones with MiXCR and retained in-frame beta chains. For every CDR3 protein sequence, its rows merge into one entry that carries the most common genes and DNA. For this entry, the V and J calls and clone size follow TCRdb and not the study's own pipeline. The sample profile shows about 340,000 distinct CDR3 sequences; 13% to 15% of them were found once. The ten largest clones add up to less than 25% of the sample.

The chain is assembled from TRBV7-2 and TRBJ2-3; a tentative D match to TRBD2 spans 5 bases. The clonotype comes from a man between 18 and 35 years old who had mild COVID-19 (a few samples of this study predate the infection). The sample titles of this study are shuffled in the database, so cell type and time point are left out; the donor was told from shared clones. Sequenced material: PBMCs or a T cell subset sorted from them (not recorded which). The CDR3 region has the sequence CASSLVGFERRSDTQYF. The sequenced DNA: TGTGCCAGCAGCTTAGTCGGGTTCGAGCGGCGGTCAGATACGCAGTATTTT.